Listed below are T cell receptor beta chains from one sample, sequenced in a study of T cell repertoires in cytomegalovirus infection. TCRdb re-analysed the reads in MiXCR, keeping a single row per CDR3 protein. The profile shows around 530,000 distinct CDR3 sequences, approximately 15% of them singletons. Sequencing was done on a sample of CD8+ T cells from PBMCs. These receptors originate from a human donor in good health (CMV status not recorded). Some clones in this sample may be carry-over from other donors' samples. Both conserved end residues are part of each CDR3. The D gene is left open where the match is weak. Size is omitted from some rows. Given values are once, few, many or a class for expanded clones.

abundance: many
d_gene: NA
v_gene: TRBV7-9
j_gene: TRBJ1-6
CDR3aa: CASSSGNSPLHF
CDR3nt: TGTGCCAGCAGCTCGGGCAATTCACCCCTCCACTTT

abundance: NA
d_gene: NA
v_gene: TRBV5-1
j_gene: TRBJ2-7
CDR3aa: CASSLALGYDQYF
CDR3nt: TGCGCCAGCAGCTTGGCCTTGGGTTACGATCAGTACTTC

abundance: NA
d_gene: NA
v_gene: TRBV29-1
j_gene: TRBJ2-1
CDR3aa: CSVEGQATYNEQFF
CDR3nt: TGCAGCGTTGAAGGACAGGCTACCTACAATGAGCAGTTCTTC

abundance: few
d_gene: TRBD1
v_gene: TRBV28
j_gene: TRBJ2-1
CDR3aa: CASTPTGGTYNEQFF
CDR3nt: TGTGCCAGCACTCCAACAGGGGGGACCTACAATGAGCAGTTCTTC

abundance: many
d_gene: NA
v_gene: TRBV29-1
j_gene: TRBJ1-2
CDR3aa: CSVVTGWGYTF
CDR3nt: TGCAGCGTTGTGACAGGTTGGGGCTACACCTTC

abundance: few
d_gene: NA
v_gene: TRBV11-2
j_gene: TRBJ1-3
CDR3aa: CASSFGGFGNTIYF
CDR3nt: TGTGCCAGCAGCTTTGGGGGCTTTGGAAACACCATATATTTT

abundance: once
d_gene: NA
v_gene: TRBV9
j_gene: TRBJ1-1
CDR3aa: CASSVAVAGNTEAFF
CDR3nt: TGTGCCAGCAGCGTTGCAGTGGCAGGGAACACTGAAGCTTTCTTT

abundance: many
d_gene: NA
v_gene: TRBV6-2/TRBV6-3
j_gene: TRBJ2-1
CDR3aa: CASSSVSSYNEQFF
CDR3nt: TGTGCCAGCAGTTCTGTAAGCTCCTACAATGAGCAGTTCTTC

abundance: NA
d_gene: NA
v_gene: TRBV3-1
j_gene: TRBJ2-7
CDR3aa: CASSQGLGSYEQYF
CDR3nt: TGTGCCAGCAGCCAAGGCCTGGGGTCCTACGAGCAGTACTTC

abundance: few
d_gene: NA
v_gene: TRBV9
j_gene: TRBJ1-1
CDR3aa: CASSGLGTEAFF
CDR3nt: TGTGCCAGCAGCGGTCTTGGTACTGAAGCTTTCTTT